A selection of T cell receptor beta chains follows, all from one sample in a study of memory CD4+ T cells and cytomegalovirus serostatus. The protocol was immunoSEQ multiplex PCR, while the TCRdb copy is restricted to in-frame clones and leaves out a portion. The sample has some 56,000 clones; 82% are singletons. The sequenced material came from memory CD4+ T cells from blood. The receptors were gathered from an adult in good health and CMV-seronegative. CDR3s include the opening cysteine and the closing phenylalanine or tryptophan. A D gene is named only where the DNA matches it firmly. Size tells how often a clone was seen (once, few, many) or the class of an expanded clone, and some rows leave it out.

j_call v_call d_call clone_size cdr3_aa cdr3_nt
TRBJ1-1 TRBV7-6 - - CASSYREGSTEAFF TGTGCCAGCAGCTATAGGGAGGGTTCCACTGAAGCTTTCTTT
TRBJ2-3 TRBV4-2 - - CASSQGRTDTQYF TGTGCCAGCAGTCAGGGGCGGACAGATACGCAGTATTTT
TRBJ2-7 TRBV13 - - CASSRGHVPYEQYF TGTGCCAGCAGCCGAGGACACGTGCCCTACGAGCAGTACTTC
TRBJ1-2 TRBV19 TRBD1 - CASSTGQAVWMGYTF TGTGCCAGTAGTACCGGACAGGCAGTATGGATGGGCTACACCTTC
TRBJ2-5 TRBV19 TRBD1 - CASSSGTGAAETQYF TGTGCCAGTAGCTCCGGGACAGGGGCAGCAGAGACCCAGTACTTC
TRBJ2-1 TRBV18 TRBD2 - CASSTTSGGQGEQFF TGTGCCAGCTCAACCACTAGCGGGGGACAGGGTGAGCAGTTCTTC
TRBJ2-5 TRBV28 - - CASSPYSLMGQETQYF TGTGCCAGCAGTCCATACTCCCTTATGGGACAAGAGACCCAGTACTTC
TRBJ2-3 TRBV7-2 TRBD1 - CASSPYSQGATDTQYF TGTGCCAGCAGCCCATACTCCCAGGGGGCAACAGATACGCAGTATTTT
TRBJ2-7 TRBV7-2 TRBD2 - CASSARTSGGAGSRVEQYF TGTGCCAGCAGCGCTAGGACTAGCGGGGGGGCGGGGAGTAGGGTCGAGCAGTACTTC
TRBJ1-3 TRBV7-2 - - CASSFQPSGNTIYF TGTGCCAGCAGCTTCCAGCCCTCTGGAAACACCATATATTTT
TRBJ2-3 TRBV5-1 - - CASSLGLPKDTQYF TGCGCCAGCAGCTTGGGACTCCCCAAGGATACGCAGTATTTT
TRBJ1-3 TRBV7-9 - - CASSSGGGGLFSGNTIYF TGTGCCAGCAGCTCAGGTGGAGGGGGACTGTTCTCTGGAAACACCATATATTTT
TRBJ2-2 TRBV7-2 TRBD2 - CASSNPRSGGANTGELFF TGTGCCAGCAGCAACCCGCGTAGCGGGGGGGCCAACACCGGGGAGCTGTTTTTT
TRBJ2-5 TRBV7-9 - - CASSHLGQGISETQYF TGTGCCAGCAGCCATCTAGGTCAGGGGATTAGTGAGACCCAGTACTTC
TRBJ2-1 TRBV7-2 TRBD2 - CASTLAGDVYNEQFF TGTGCCAGCACGTTAGCGGGGGACGTCTACAATGAGCAGTTCTTC
TRBJ2-1 TRBV19 TRBD1 - CASSIEGLFLGRGQGRGEQFF TGTGCCAGTAGTATAGAAGGCCTTTTCTTAGGGAGGGGACAGGGAAGGGGTGAGCAGTTCTTC
TRBJ2-3 TRBV28 - once CASSRGGGLADTQYF TGTGCCAGCAGCCGCGGGGGCGGGTTGGCAGATACGCAGTATTTT
TRBJ2-4 TRBV4-2 TRBD2 - CASSQDLSRRGGNIQYF TGTGCCAGCAGCCAAGATTTGAGCCGACGCGGGGGGAACATTCAGTACTTC
TRBJ2-7 TRBV5-1 TRBD1 few CASSVGQGAYEQYF TGCGCCAGCAGCGTGGGACAGGGAGCATACGAGCAGTACTTC
TRBJ1-1 TRBV7-3 - - CASSRAGNTEAFF TGTGCCAGCAGCAGGGCAGGGAACACTGAAGCTTTCTTT
TRBJ1-6 TRBV7-9 - - CASSLGTVVNNSPLHF TGTGCCAGCAGCTTAGGGACAGTCGTGAATAATTCACCCCTCCACTTT
TRBJ2-7 TRBV7-9 - few CASSLAGGLGQYF TGTGCCAGCAGCTTAGCGGGGGGCCTGGGGCAGTACTTC
TRBJ1-5 TRBV10-1 - - CASSGRGSSNQPQHF TGCGCCAGCAGTGGGAGGGGCAGTAGCAATCAGCCCCAGCATTTT
TRBJ2-5 TRBV7-2 - - CASSPNSGPQETQYF TGTGCCAGCAGCCCCAACTCGGGGCCCCAAGAGACCCAGTACTTC
TRBJ1-4 TRBV30 - - CAWSNIGTGINEKLFF TGTGCCTGGAGTAATATCGGTACAGGTATTAATGAAAAACTGTTTTTT
TRBJ2-1 TRBV7-9 TRBD1 - CASSHGQGINEQFF TGTGCCAGCAGCCACGGACAGGGTATCAATGAGCAGTTCTTC
TRBJ1-2 TRBV5-4 TRBD1 - CASSLRTGDYGYTF TGTGCCAGCAGCTTGCGGACAGGGGACTATGGCTACACCTTC
TRBJ1-4 TRBV19 - - CASTTPGTSQEKLFF TGTGCCAGTACCACCCCCGGGACATCCCAAGAAAAACTGTTTTTT
TRBJ2-7 TRBV18 - few CASSPHRSSEQYF TGTGCCAGCTCACCCCACCGTAGTAGTGAGCAGTACTTC